Presented here are 8 T cell receptor beta chains from one specimen sequenced in a study of blood T cells in healthy people across ages. Alongside a J-beta primer mix, a sample-barcoded 5' primer served in a second PCR lasting roughly 6 to 11 cycles. TCRdb re-derived calls from the 5' RACE reads in MiXCR, one entry per CDR3 protein. The table lists some 1.4 million distinct CDR3 sequences, approximately 42% of them singletons, with approximately 7.9% in the top ten. The sample was blood. These receptors all come from a woman between 18 and 30 years old in good health.

This rearrangement joins TRBV28 to TRBJ2-7, with 9 positions matching TRBD1. V shed 6 bases, J shed 2 bases, and the junction held 8 bases outside the gene matches. CDR1 MDHEN and CDR2 SYDVKM come from the germline V gene. The CDR3 is made up of 15 amino acids. The CDR3 nucleotides read TGTGCCAGCAGCCAGTACAGGGGGCTGCCCTACGAGCAGTACTTC. It is translated as CASSQYRGLPYEQYF.

This clonotype was seen a few times. The chain has TRBV7-9 and TRBJ1-2; a possible D gene is TRBD1 (6 bases). Trimming stripped 5 bases from V and 0 bases from J, with 13 bases between. The CDR3 has 15 amino acids. From germline, CDR1 is SEHNR and CDR2 FQNEAQ (reference sequence). CDR3 sequence reads: CASSETGEANYGYTF. CDR3 coding DNA: TGTGCCAGCAGCGAGACAGGAGAAGCTAACTATGGCTACACCTTC.

This clonotype has a handful of counts. The chain combines TRBV4-1 with TRBJ2-5; 16 nucleotides match TRBD2. The CDR3 runs 17 residues. Germline V gives CDR1 MGHRA, CDR2 YSYEKL. Trimming cost V 0 bases and J 11 bases; bases outside gene matches: 9. The CDR3: CASSQDGTSGRVGEQYF. The CDR3 DNA sequence: TGCGCCAGCAGCCAAGACGGGACTAGCGGGAGGGTTGGAGAGCAGTACTTC.

The J gene is TRBJ1-2, the V gene TRBV7-8; tentative D call: TRBD1 (5 bases). Germline lookup yields CDR1 SGHVS and CDR2 FQNEAQ. The V end lost 5 bases, the J end lost 1 base, and 11 bases lay between the germline ends. This CDR3 region has 14 residues. DNA of the CDR3: TGTGCCAGCAGCGCCAGGGACCTTAACTATGGCTACACCTTC. It encodes CASSARDLNYGYTF.

J is TRBJ2-2 and V is TRBV12-3 or TRBV12-4; the D is unclear. This CDR3 is 13 amino acids long. With 2 bases removed from V and 6 bases from J, the gap between germline ends came to 7 bases. In DNA form, the CDR3 reads TGTGCCAGCAGTTTAATTTTGCCCGGGGAGCTGTTTTTT. Its protein product is CASSLILPGELFF.

The chain carries TRBV6-1 and TRBJ1-2; D perhaps matches TRBD1 (6 bases). The length of the CDR3 is 15 residues. The V end lost 2 bases, the J end lost 6 bases, and 16 bases lay between the germline ends. Germline loops: CDR1 MNHNS, CDR2 SASEGT. In nucleotides, the CDR3 is TGTGCCAGCAGTGAACGCGCGGGACAAGGGGATGGCTACACCTTC. This gives the protein CASSERAGQGDGYTF.

This clonotype appeared a single time. In nucleotides, the CDR3 is TGTGCCAGTACCTTGACGTGGGGGGCTAGACATGAGCAGTTCTTC. Translating it yields CASTLTWGARHEQFF. V is TRBV19 and J is TRBJ2-1; D possibly matches TRBD1 or TRBD2 (6 bases each). CDR3 length: 15 residues. The germline CDR1 and CDR2 sequences are LNHDA and SQIVND (reference sequence). V was trimmed by 7 bases and J by 8 bases, leaving 21 bases between them.

This clonotype was seen only a few times. This sequence joins TRBV10-3 and TRBJ2-3, with 8 bases aligning to TRBD2. This CDR3 has 17 amino acids. V lost 2 bases and J lost 0; bases outside the gene matches: 7. The germline V gene encodes CDR1 ENHRY and CDR2 SYGVKD. The CDR3 nucleotides read TGTGCCATCAGTGAGCCATTTAGCGGGGCTAGCACAGATACGCAGTATTTT. Its translation is CAISEPFSGASTDTQYF.